These 14 T cell receptor beta chains came from one sample sequenced in a study of vaccination and CD4 T cells after COVID-19. These receptors' antigens are unknown. The treatment was: approximately nine-day PBMC culture with coronavirus spike peptide pools or control peptides (ViraFEST assay). The Oncomine TCR Beta short-read assay was applied to DNA of cultured CD4+ T cells. Via MiXCR, TCRdb re-called the PCR reads, giving one row per CDR3 protein. Found here are 8,000 to 10,000 distinct CDR3 sequences, around two thirds of them singletons; the top ten hold approximately 17%. Sequencing was performed on CD4+ T cells from blood, cultured in vitro. The receptors originated from a human donor who had recovered from COVID-19.

In regard to this clonotype: At one end, the junction sequence differs from germline, possibly due to a read error. The rearrangement joins TRBV15 to TRBJ1-4; D is unresolved. The germline CDR1 and CDR2 sequences are LNHNV and YYDKDF (reference sequence). The CDR3 runs to 16 residues. In DNA form, the CDR3 reads TGTGCCACCGGCAGAGATCTGGACGGAGGTAGTGAAAAACTGTTTTTT. Translated, it gives CATGRDLDGGSEKLFF.

The rearrangement uses TRBV4-1 and TRBJ1-6, with 7 bases matching TRBD1. The germline V gene has CDR1 MGHRA and CDR2 YSYEKL. This CDR3 spans 19 amino acids. The V and J ends lost 0 bases and 1 base, in that order; junction bases with no gene match: 9. CDR3 region: CASSQDFGRGASYNSPLHF. The CDR3 DNA sequence: TGCGCCAGCAGCCAAGATTTCGGCAGGGGGGCGTCCTATAATTCACCCCTCCACTTT.

The CDR3 sequence: CASRIRDSNQPQHF. As DNA, the CDR3 is TGTGCCAGCAGAATCCGGGACAGCAATCAGCCCCAGCATTTT. The J gene is TRBJ1-5, the V gene TRBV6-1, with D possibly matching TRBD1 (5 bases). There are 14 residues in the CDR3. Germline assignment: CDR1 MNHNS and CDR2 SASEGT. V was pared by 6 bases and J by 1 base, with 10 bases between.

The rearrangement uses TRBV2 and TRBJ1-5; TRBD1 aligns across 8 bases. The V gene's germline CDR1 is SNHLY and CDR2 FYNNEI. This CDR3 comprises 14 residues. Trimming cost V 2 bases and J 9 bases; bases outside gene matches: 6. The CDR3 is CASSESYRGGPQHF. As DNA, the CDR3 is TGTGCCAGCAGTGAATCGTACAGGGGGGGGCCCCAGCATTTT.

The rearrangement joins TRBV7-3 to TRBJ2-5; TRBD2 might be the D (6 bases). V dropped 4 bases and J dropped 5 bases, with 14 bases sitting between them. Germline values: CDR1 SGHTA, CDR2 FQGTGA. The CDR3 spans 14 residues. The CDR3 is CASSSHPGGETQYF. CDR3 sequence (DNA): TGTGCCAGCAGCTCCCACCCCGGAGGGGAGACCCAGTACTTC. Based on the CDR3 plus reference TRBV7-3 and TRBJ2-5, the full variable domain is GAGVSQTPSNKVTEKGKYVELRCDPISGHTALYWYRQSLGQGPEFLIYFQGTGAADDSGLPNDRFFAVRPEGSVSTLKIQRTERGDSAVYLCASSSHPGGETQYFGPGTRLLVL.

The gene calls are TRBV5-6 and TRBJ1-6; the D gene is possibly TRBD1 (5 bases). The germline CDR1 and CDR2 sequences are SGHDT and YYEEEE. The CDR3 runs 15 residues. With 0 bases removed from V and 7 bases from J, the gap between germline ends came to 11 bases. CDR3 nucleotides: TGTGCCAGCAGCTTGGGTCGGCAGGGCAATTCACCCCTCCACTTT. Translating it yields CASSLGRQGNSPLHF.

This rearrangement joins TRBV28 to TRBJ2-1; unclear D gene. The germline V gene has CDR1 MDHEN and CDR2 SYDVKM. V gave up 0 bases and J gave up 8 bases, with 8 bases separating them. The CDR3 has 13 amino acids. The DNA for the CDR3 is TGTGCCAGCAGTTTATGGGCTAGTCATGAGCAGTTCTTC. Its translation is CASSLWASHEQFF.

The chain couples TRBV20-1 to TRBJ2-3; 9 positions match TRBD2. The germline CDR1 and CDR2 sequences are DFQATT and SNEGSKA (reference sequence). The CDR3 is 14 residues long. After removal of 3 bases from V and 5 bases from J, the junction contained 6 bases not matched to a gene. The CDR3 protein is CSARWAGGVDTQYF. The CDR3 nucleotides are TGCAGTGCTAGGTGGGCGGGGGGGGTAGATACGCAGTATTTT.

V usage is TRBV11-3 and J usage is TRBJ2-7; 14 nucleotides match TRBD2. The CDR3 totals 17 residues. J was trimmed by 3 bases and V by 2 bases; bases with no gene match: 6. The germline V gene has CDR1 SGHNT and CDR2 YENEEA. The CDR3 loop is CASSLNPGLAGDYEQYF. CDR3 DNA: TGTGCCAGCAGCTTAAACCCGGGACTAGCGGGAGACTACGAGCAGTACTTC.

There are a few counts of this clonotype. The chain combines TRBV15 with TRBJ2-3; a weak D match, TRBD2 (6 bases). Germline loops: CDR1 LNHNV, CDR2 YYDKDF (reference sequence). V lost 3 bases and J 1 base, leaving 8 bases between the germline ends. The CDR3 contains 14 residues. The CDR3 DNA sequence: TGTGCCACCAGCAGGCGGAGGGGCACAGATACGCAGTATTTT. Translating it yields CATSRRRGTDTQYF.

This clonotype was seen more than once but under ten times. The chain employs TRBV15 and TRBJ1-3; D is possibly TRBD1 (5 bases). The length of the CDR3 is 16 residues. Trimming took 0 bases from V and 0 from J, leaving 9 bases between them. Per germline, CDR1 LNHNV and CDR2 YYDKDF (reference sequence). The chain's CDR3 is CATSRDRASSGNTIYF. The CDR3 region has the DNA TGTGCCACCAGCAGAGACAGGGCAAGCTCTGGAAACACCATATATTTT.

The genes are TRBV30 and TRBJ2-1; TRBD2 agrees at 12 bases. The CDR3 extends over 15 amino acids. Germline CDR1 reads GTSNPN; CDR2 reads SVGIG (reference sequence). The J segment lost 4 bases and the V segment lost 2 bases, leaving 3 bases of the junction unmatched. CDR3 DNA sequence: TGTGCCTGGAGTAGACTAGCGGGAGCTTACAATGAGCAGTTCTTC. Its protein is CAWSRLAGAYNEQFF.

This clonotype has more than one count but fewer than ten. The chain joins TRBV7-9 to TRBJ2-5; D uncertain. Per the germline V gene, CDR1 is SEHNR and CDR2 is FQNEAQ (reference sequence). This CDR3 has 12 residues. V lost 2 bases and J 4 bases, leaving 5 bases between the germline ends. CDR3 in amino acids: CASSLPGETQYF. In DNA, the CDR3 is TGTGCCAGCAGCTTACCGGGAGAGACCCAGTACTTC.

This clonotype was found once. This chain uses TRBV7-3 with TRBJ1-2, with a weak D call TRBD1 (6 bases). Germline V gene sequence: CDR1 SGHTA, CDR2 FQGTGA. CDR3 length: 16 residues. Trimming stripped 3 bases from V and 0 bases from J, with 14 bases between. The CDR3 DNA reads as TGTGCCAGCAGCTTGCGGGTGGGGGGGCCTAACTATGGCTACACCTTC. Encoded protein: CASSLRVGGPNYGYTF. Variable domain in full (rest from reference TRBV7-3 and TRBJ1-2): GAGVSQTPSNKVTEKGKYVELRCDPISGHTALYWYRQSLGQGPEFLIYFQGTGAADDSGLPNDRFFAVRPEGSVSTLKIQRTERGDSAVYLCASSLRVGGPNYGYTFGSGTRLTVV.